The TCR beta chain under discussion was sequenced for a study of OX40 agonist ivuxolimab in advanced cancers. The protocol was immunoSEQ multiplex PCR, while the TCRdb copy is restricted to in-frame clones and leaves out a portion. Among approximately 84,000 clones listed, roughly nine tenths were seen once. General study results and limits: Expanded peripheral T cell antigen specificity was not determined. Nonresponders, in some cases, also had low normalized T-cell clonal expansion. Relative to CD4+ cells, CD8+ T cells on average had more expanded clones.

On this clone: Its antigen is unknown.

The sample in question was CD4+ or CD8+ T cells sorted from blood, obtained in a trial of the OX40 agonist ivuxolimab. The receptor comes from an adult with an advanced solid tumor such as melanoma, head and neck, liver or kidney cancer.

CDR3 sequence: CASSSRGTGGGGYTF. The CDR3 DNA reads TGCGCCAGCAGCTCCCGGGGGACAGGAGGTGGTGGCTACACCTTC. The rearrangement uses TRBV5-1 and TRBJ1-2; 8 bases line up with TRBD1. Germline values: CDR1 SGHRS, CDR2 YFSETQ. V trimming: 3 bases; J trimming: 7 bases; junction bases outside the gene matches: 11. The CDR3 has 15 amino acids.